This entry lists 2 T cell receptor beta chains sequenced from one sample in a study of T cell changes during pregnancy in multiple sclerosis. This table comes from immunoSEQ multiplex PCR, and its TCRdb copy is limited to in-frame clones, with some not included. Altogether 40,000 or so clones are present, under 95% being singletons, with the ten largest covering over 0.55%. The sample in question was CD4+ T cells from peripheral blood mononuclear cells, obtained in the third trimester of pregnancy. Every receptor here comes from a female donor with multiple sclerosis, enrolled in a pregnancy study.

The V and J genes are TRBV18 and TRBJ1-5, with D maybe TRBD1 (6 bases). The length of the CDR3 is 16 residues. Germline CDR1 reads KGHSH; CDR2 reads LQKENI. V gave up 6 bases and J gave up 5 bases, with 20 bases separating them. CDR3 DNA: TGTGCCAGCTCCCCATTAGGAGGCAGGGGTGATCAGCCCCAGCATTTT. This sequence encodes CASSPLGGRGDQPQHF.

The chain has TRBV5-1 and TRBJ1-2, with D unclear. V lost 2 bases to trimming and J lost 3 bases, with 8 bases between them. The germline CDR1 and CDR2 sequences are SGHRS and YFSETQ. The CDR3 is 13 residues long. Here the CDR3 reads CASSFSGYYGYTF. The CDR3 DNA reads as TGCGCCAGCAGCTTTTCGGGATACTATGGCTACACCTTC.